This TCR beta chain was identified in a study of blood T cell repertoires in COVID-19. Here immunoSEQ multiplex PCR was the method, and the copy in TCRdb shows in-frame clones only, minus some. This sample yields a few hundred thousand clones, of which 89% are seen a single time; less than 3.5% belongs to the top ten. In the 2 weeks before study entry, exposed participants met a COVID-19 case, which was PCR-confirmed or clinician-diagnosed. The CDR3 is 15 amino acids. The V gene's germline CDR1 is SQVTM and CDR2 ANQGSEA. V was clipped by 3 bases and J by 0 bases, with 12 bases between them. The sequenced material came from PBMCs or T cells enriched from blood (not recorded which). This chain connects TRBV29-1 to TRBJ2-1, with D perhaps matching TRBD1 (6 bases). The source is a woman aged 50 to 65 who had been exposed to COVID-19. This CDR3 is CSVDGTSSSYNEQFF. The CDR3 DNA reads TGCAGCGTTGATGGGACAAGCAGCTCCTACAATGAGCAGTTCTTC.